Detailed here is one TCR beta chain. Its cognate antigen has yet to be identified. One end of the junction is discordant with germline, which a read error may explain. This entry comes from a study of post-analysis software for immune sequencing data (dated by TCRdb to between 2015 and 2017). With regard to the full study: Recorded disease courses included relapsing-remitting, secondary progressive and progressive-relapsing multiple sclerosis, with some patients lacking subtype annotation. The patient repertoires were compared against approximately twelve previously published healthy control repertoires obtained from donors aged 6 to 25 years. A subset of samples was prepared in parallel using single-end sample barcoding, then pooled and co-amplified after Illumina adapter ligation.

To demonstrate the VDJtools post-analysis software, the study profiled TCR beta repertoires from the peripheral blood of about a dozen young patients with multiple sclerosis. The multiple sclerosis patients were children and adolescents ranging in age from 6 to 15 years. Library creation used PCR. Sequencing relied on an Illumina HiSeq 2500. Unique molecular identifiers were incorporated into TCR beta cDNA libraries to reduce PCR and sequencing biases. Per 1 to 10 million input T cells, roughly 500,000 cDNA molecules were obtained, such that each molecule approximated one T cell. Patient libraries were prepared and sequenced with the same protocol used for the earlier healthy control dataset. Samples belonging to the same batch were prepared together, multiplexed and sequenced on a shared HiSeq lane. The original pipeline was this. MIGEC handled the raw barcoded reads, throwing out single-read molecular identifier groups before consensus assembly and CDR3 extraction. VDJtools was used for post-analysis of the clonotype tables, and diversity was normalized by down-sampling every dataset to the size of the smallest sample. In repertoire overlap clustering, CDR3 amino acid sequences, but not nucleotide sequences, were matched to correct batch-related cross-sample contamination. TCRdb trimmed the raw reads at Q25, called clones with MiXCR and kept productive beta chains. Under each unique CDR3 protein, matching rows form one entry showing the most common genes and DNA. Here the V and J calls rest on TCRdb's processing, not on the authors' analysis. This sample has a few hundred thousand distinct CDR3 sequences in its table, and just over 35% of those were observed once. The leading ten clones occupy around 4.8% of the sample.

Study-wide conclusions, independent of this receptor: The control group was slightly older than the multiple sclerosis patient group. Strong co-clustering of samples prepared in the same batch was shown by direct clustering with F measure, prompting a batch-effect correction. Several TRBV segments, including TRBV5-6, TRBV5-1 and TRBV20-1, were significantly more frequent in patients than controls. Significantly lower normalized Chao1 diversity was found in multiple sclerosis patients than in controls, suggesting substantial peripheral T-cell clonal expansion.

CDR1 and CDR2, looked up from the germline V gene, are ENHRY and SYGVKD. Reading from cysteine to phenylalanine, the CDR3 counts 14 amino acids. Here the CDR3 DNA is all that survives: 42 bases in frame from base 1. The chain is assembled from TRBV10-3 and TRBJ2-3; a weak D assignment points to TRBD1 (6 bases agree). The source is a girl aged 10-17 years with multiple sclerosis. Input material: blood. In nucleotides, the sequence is TGCGCCATCAGTGGGGACACGAGCACAGATACGCAGTATTTT. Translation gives CAISGDTSTDTQYF.